This T cell receptor (beta chain) is drawn from a study of human thymus T cells. Corrective cardiac operations yielded the resected thymus tissue. Healthy Finnish infants undergoing corrective surgery for congenital heart defects were used as donors. Findings and caveats of the study: Unrelated people showed highly overlapping thymic repertoires, related research reported. The authors found apparently biased V and J gene usage in thymic and blood repertoires.

Details on this clone: Its specificity is not known. Sequence at one end of the junction differs from germline and may be a read error. This specimen includes other DNA sequences encoding the same CDR3.

The CDR3 extends over 14 amino acids. Germline CDR1 is MNHNY and CDR2 is SVGAGI (reference sequence). This table comes from immunoSEQ multiplex PCR, and its TCRdb copy is limited to in-frame clones, with some not included. The repertoire holds around 120,000 clones, with 90% to 95% as singletons. This TCR was recovered from a boy less than two years old with a congenital heart defect but otherwise immunologically healthy. This chain uses TRBV6-6 with TRBJ2-7, with TRBD1 matching over 7 bases. The specimen was thymus tissue. The CDR3 DNA reads as TGTGCCAGCAGCTACTGGGACAGCGGCCACGAGCAGTACTTC. Translation: CASSYWDSGHEQYF.